Presented here are 9 T cell receptor beta chains from one specimen sequenced in a study of radiotherapy plus CTLA-4 blockade in lung cancer. Sequencing was performed with immunoSEQ multiplex PCR; in TCRdb, only in-frame clones are kept and a portion is missing. The sample records around 24,000 clones, around 70% being singletons. The sample was peripheral blood, taken from a patient treated with radiotherapy plus ipilimumab. These receptors all come from a human donor with non-small cell lung cancer who had stable disease on radiotherapy plus ipilimumab.

The genes are TRBV13 and TRBJ2-3, with 11 bases aligning to TRBD2. This CDR3 comprises 15 residues. Per the germline V gene, CDR1 is PRHDT and CDR2 is FYEKMQ (reference sequence). V shed 5 bases and J 2 bases; nucleotides not matched to a gene: 3. CDR3 nucleotides: TGTGCCAGCAGCGAGGGACTAGCGGACACAGATACGCAGTATTTT. This sequence encodes CASSEGLADTDTQYF.

V usage is TRBV11-3 and J usage is TRBJ2-1, with D unclear. The CDR3 covers 12 residues. Trimming removed 6 bases at V and 6 bases at J, with 9 bases between. Germline V CDR1 and CDR2: SGHNT, YENEEA. The CDR3 here is CASRPSGNEQFF. The CDR3 DNA sequence: TGTGCCAGCAGGCCCTCGGGCAATGAGCAGTTCTTC.

In its sample, this clone was seen once. The V call is TRBV5-6, the J call TRBJ1-5, with TRBD1 matching over 7 bases. V gave up 3 bases and J gave up 3 bases; unmatched junction bases: 6. Germline loops: CDR1 SGHDT, CDR2 YYEEEE. The CDR3 covers 15 residues. The CDR3 sequence: CASSYGGGYNQPQHF. CDR3 DNA sequence: TGTGCCAGCAGCTATGGAGGGGGCTACAATCAGCCCCAGCATTTT.

This clone has a handful of counts. This chain joins TRBV20-1 and TRBJ2-3, with D perhaps matching TRBD2 (6 bases). Germline values: CDR1 DFQATT, CDR2 SNEGSKA (reference sequence). The V and J ends lost 5 bases and 6 bases respectively, with 9 bases between them. The CDR3 contains 11 residues. CDR3 residues: CSAQSGDTQYF. DNA of the CDR3: TGCAGTGCTCAGAGCGGGGATACGCAGTATTTT.

A single count supports this clone. The chain employs TRBV28 and TRBJ2-7, with TRBD1 matching 11 bases. V trimming: 6 bases; J trimming: 4 bases; junction bases outside the gene matches: 8. Germline CDR1 MDHEN, CDR2 SYDVKM. The CDR3 consists of 15 residues. The CDR3 DNA reads TGTGCCAGCAGGCGTCCGGGGACAGGGGGATACGAGCAGTACTTC. This sequence encodes CASRRPGTGGYEQYF.

The chain links TRBV19 to TRBJ2-7; 7 bases are shared with TRBD2. Germline V gene data show CDR1 as LNHDA and CDR2 as SQIVND (reference sequence). The junction had 4 bases not matched to a gene; V was cut back by 1 base and J by 4 bases. CDR3 length: 14 residues. The CDR3 is CASSIASGPYEQYF. Written as DNA, the CDR3 is TGTGCCAGTAGTATAGCTAGCGGCCCATACGAGCAGTACTTC.

J is TRBJ1-2 and V is TRBV18, with D unresolved. The CDR3 is made up of 14 amino acids. V lost 3 bases and J 5 bases, leaving 13 bases between the germline ends. Germline V gene lookup returns CDR1 KGHSH and CDR2 LQKENI. CDR3 in DNA: TGTGCCAGCTCACCTTCCGCAGACTCATATGGCTACACCTTC. Its protein is CASSPSADSYGYTF.

This chain connects TRBV5-6 to TRBJ2-7; 10 positions agree with TRBD1. With V trimmed by 3 bases and J by 6 bases, 3 bases remained unmatched. This CDR3 has 13 residues. CDR1 and CDR2 (germline): SGHDT, YYEEEE. The chain's CDR3 is CASSSGTGVEQYF. The CDR3 DNA follows: TGTGCCAGCAGCTCCGGGACAGGGGTCGAGCAGTACTTC.

The chain carries TRBV11-1 and TRBJ2-7; D call uncertain. This CDR3 has 14 amino acids. Germline lookup yields CDR1 SGHAT and CDR2 FQDESV (reference sequence). V lost 3 bases and J lost 0, with 9 bases in between. The CDR3 sequence is CASSFQASSYEQYF. The CDR3 DNA is TGTGCCAGCAGCTTCCAGGCGAGCTCCTACGAGCAGTACTTC.